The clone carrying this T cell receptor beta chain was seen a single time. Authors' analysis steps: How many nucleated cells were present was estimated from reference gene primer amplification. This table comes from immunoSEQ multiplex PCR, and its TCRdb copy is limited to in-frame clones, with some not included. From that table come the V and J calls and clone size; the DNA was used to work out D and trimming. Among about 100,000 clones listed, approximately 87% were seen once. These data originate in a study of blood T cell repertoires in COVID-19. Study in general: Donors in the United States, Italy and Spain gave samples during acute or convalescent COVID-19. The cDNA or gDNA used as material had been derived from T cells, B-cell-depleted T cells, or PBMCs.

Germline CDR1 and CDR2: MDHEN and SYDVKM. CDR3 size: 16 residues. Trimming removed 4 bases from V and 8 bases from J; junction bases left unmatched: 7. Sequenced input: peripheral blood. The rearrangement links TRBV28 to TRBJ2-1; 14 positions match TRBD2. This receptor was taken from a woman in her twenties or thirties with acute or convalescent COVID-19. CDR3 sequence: CASSSGTSGGIYEQFF. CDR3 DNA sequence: TGTGCCAGCAGTTCAGGGACTAGCGGGGGTATCTATGAGCAGTTCTTC.